A selection of T cell receptor beta chains follows, all from one sample in a study of cytomegalovirus exposure and HLA in healthy donors. Using immunoSEQ multiplex PCR, the repertoire was profiled, and TCRdb retains in-frame clones only, with some absent. The sample has fewer than 150,000 clones, approximately 71% seen once. The sample comprised PBMCs. Receptor source: a woman aged 45-65 years in good health and CMV-seronegative. Both conserved end residues are part of each CDR3. D genes are given only for firm matches.

D gene: .
V gene: TRBV7-2
CDR3 protein: CASSVQGGRTDTQYF

D gene: TRBD1
V gene: TRBV19
CDR3 protein: CASRQGAGFNTEAFF

D gene: .
V gene: TRBV5-1
CDR3 protein: CASTETVRSHNEQFF

D gene: .
V gene: TRBV10-1
CDR3 protein: CASSANTGRNSPLHF

D gene: TRBD1
V gene: TRBV6-5
CDR3 protein: CASSYSNRGTTEAFF

D gene: TRBD1
V gene: TRBV6-1
CDR3 protein: CASSASGQGISWDQPQHF

D gene: TRBD1
V gene: TRBV4-1
CDR3 protein: CASSHRQGAQPQHF

D gene: TRBD1
V gene: TRBV5-1
CDR3 protein: CASRMGGQGSPDTQYF

D gene: TRBD1
V gene: TRBV7-2
CDR3 protein: CASSPRTGMNTEAFF

D gene: .
V gene: TRBV30
CDR3 protein: CAWSPLRAAGANVLTF

D gene: TRBD1
V gene: TRBV7-6
CDR3 protein: CASSQGGTGSHEQYF

D gene: .
V gene: TRBV25-1
CDR3 protein: CASSAEDWSPEAFF

D gene: .
V gene: TRBV15
CDR3 protein: CATSRGAGYPVEAFF

D gene: .
V gene: TRBV9
CDR3 protein: CASSEFPGFASNNYGYTF

D gene: TRBD1
V gene: TRBV15
CDR3 protein: CATKRDSSEKLFF